This TCR beta chain appears in the sequencing data of a study of control samples from healthy donors and cancer patients. Trimming took 1 base from V and 5 from J, leaving 5 bases between them. Germline CDR1 reads SGHDN; CDR2 reads FVKESK. The CDR3 contains 12 residues. The table came from immunoSEQ multiplex PCR; TCRdb's copy has only in-frame clones and leaves some out. The sample carries some 130,000 clones, around nine tenths recorded once. The specimen sequenced was PBMCs. This TCR was sampled from a man aged 45-60 years with head and neck cancer. This chain uses TRBV14 with TRBJ2-5; D is ambiguous. DNA of the CDR3: TGTGCCAGCAGCCAAGTTTTGGAGACCCAGTACTTC. Its protein product is CASSQVLETQYF. Drawing the rest from reference TRBV14 and TRBJ2-5, the complete variable domain is EAGVTQFPSHSVIEKGQTVTLRCDPISGHDNLYWYRRVMGKEIKFLLHFVKESKQDESGMPNNRFLAERTGGTYSTLKVQPAELEDSGVYFCASSQVLETQYFGPGTRLLVL.